Sequencing of this T cell receptor beta chain was carried out in a study of read filtering for tumor transcriptome and immune sequencing. In the study overall: Patients were 17 male and 11 to 15 female, mean age approximately 60 years, range roughly 47 to 85. R-ISS stage counts were roughly eight for I, about 15 for II, 6 or 7 for III.

This clonotype was found many times. Its matching antigen is unknown. V was pared by 0 bases and J by 4 bases, with 7 bases between. Per germline, CDR1 SGHAT and CDR2 FQNNGV. The CDR3 covers 14 residues. General study results and limits: This fraction held mixed bone marrow immune cells after CD138-negative sorting.

From roughly 0.4 ug of RNA, a library with molecular barcoded alpha/delta and beta/gamma adaptors was made. One entry per CDR3 protein results from TCRdb running MiXCR on the reads. Here the sample spans 75,000 to 95,000 distinct CDR3 sequences, 20% to 25% being singletons. Every patient had bone marrow sampled while the disease was active. The sequence was obtained from a donor over 35 with multiple myeloma. This rearrangement joins TRBV11-2 to TRBJ2-1; D perhaps matches TRBD1 (5 bases). Material: a population of CD138-negative cells sorted from bone marrow. The CDR3 bases are TGTGCCAGCAGCTTAGAAGGGGCTTACAATGAGCAGTTCTTC. Translation: CASSLEGAYNEQFF.